This T cell receptor (beta chain) was captured in a study of blood T cell repertoires in COVID-19. The wider study: Collection of acute and convalescent COVID-19 samples took place in the United States, Italy and Spain. Sources were T cells, B-cell-depleted T cells, or PBMCs; the material itself was cDNA or gDNA.

The V gene's germline CDR1 is KGHSH and CDR2 LQKENI. The CDR3 extends over 14 amino acids. The authors' processing: It was from reference gene primer amplification that nucleated cell counts were estimated. Libraries were prepared by immunoSEQ multiplex PCR; TCRdb keeps only in-frame clonotypes and omits some of them. V and J calls and clone size are those listed in that table; D and trimming were worked out from the DNA. The repertoire holds 80,000 to 100,000 clones, with around 87% as singletons. For this clone: Germline is not matched at one junction end, which may reflect a read error.

Sequenced input: peripheral blood. The clonotype comes from a human donor in a cohort sampled during active COVID-19. The J gene is TRBJ2-3, the V gene TRBV18; D uncertain. The CDR3, as DNA: TGTGCCATCTCAACGCAGGCTAGCACAGATACGCAGTATTTT. Its protein is CAISTQASTDTQYF.